This T cell receptor beta chain was observed in a study of T cells in Graves' hyperthyroidism and ophthalmopathy. Study-level findings and limits: Most thyroid clonotypes with frequency above 0.001 were detected in blood. Ophthalmopathy prediction by the model preceded onset by a median approximately six months.

Trimming removed 6 bases from V and 2 bases from J; junction bases left unmatched: 7. CDR1 and CDR2 (germline): LNHDA, SQIVND (reference sequence). CDR3 length: 14 residues. This clonotype was picked up a small number of times. Antigen unknown. Each diagnosis was grounded in clinical symptoms, serum thyroxine and TRAb, thyroid ultrasound, and orbital computed tomography. Researchers took RNA transcripts and amplified the TCR beta CDR3 regions from them. The HTBI set primed first-round TCR CDR3 RT-PCR. TCRdb used MiXCR to reprocess the multiplex PCR reads, holding one entry per CDR3 protein. The data contain 470,000 or so distinct CDR3 sequences, less than 25% of them singletons.

The source of this sequence is a man aged 18 to 35 with Graves' hyperthyroidism. This rearrangement joins TRBV19 to TRBJ2-7; 7 bases are shared with TRBD1. The specimen sequenced was blood. CDR3 sequence (DNA): TGTGCCAGTAGCAGACCGGGACAGCCCTACGAGCAGTACTTC. Its translation is CASSRPGQPYEQYF.